Listed here are 11 T cell receptor beta chains from one sample, sequenced in a study of blood T cell repertoires in COVID-19. Some clones are missing from TCRdb's copy, which holds only in-frame ones; the method was immunoSEQ multiplex PCR. This sample has hundreds of thousands of clones, with under 90% found just once. The specimen sequenced was peripheral blood. The receptors were sampled from a woman aged 40 to 55 with active or convalescent COVID-19.

The gene calls are TRBV25-1 and TRBJ2-1; D uncertain. This CDR3 region has 13 residues. The germline V gene has CDR1 MGHDK and CDR2 SYGVNS. V was clipped by 3 bases and J by 1 base, with 4 bases between them. The CDR3 region has the DNA TGTGCCAGCAGTGACAGTTCCTACAATGAGCAGTTCTTC. Translated: CASSDSSYNEQFF.

The chain joins TRBV27 to TRBJ1-4; D call uncertain. CDR1 MNHEY and CDR2 SMNVEV come from the germline V gene (reference sequence). The CDR3 is made up of 14 amino acids. Trimming left V 4 bases short and J 4 bases short, with 10 bases between. Here the CDR3 reads CASSSAGLNEKLFF. CDR3 DNA sequence: TGTGCCAGCAGTTCGGCAGGACTTAATGAAAAACTGTTTTTT. Variable domain in full (rest from reference TRBV27 and TRBJ1-4): EAQVTQNPRYLITVTGKKLTVTCSQNMNHEYMSWYRQDPGLGLRQIYYSMNVEVTDKGDVPEGYKVSRKEKRNFPLILESPSPNQTSLYFCASSSAGLNEKLFFGSGTQLSVL.

This chain links TRBV7-8 with TRBJ1-5; tentatively, D is TRBD1 (5 bases). The CDR3 has 15 amino acids. Germline-derived CDR1 and CDR2 are SGHVS and FQNEAQ. Trimming shortened V by 0 bases and J by 6 bases, and 12 bases separated the two germline ends. CDR3 nucleotide sequence: TGTGCCAGCAGCTTAGCGGGTCAGGGTGGTCAGCCCCAGCATTTT. Translating it yields CASSLAGQGGQPQHF.

The rearrangement uses TRBV5-1 and TRBJ1-1; D is unclear. The V gene lost 3 bases and the J gene lost 1 base, with 7 bases spanning the gap. CDR3 length: 13 residues. Germline V gene sequence: CDR1 SGHRS, CDR2 YFSETQ. Written as DNA, the CDR3 is TGCGCCAGCAGCTACGGAGAGAACACTGAAGCTTTCTTT. As protein: CASSYGENTEAFF.

This chain joins TRBV9 and TRBJ2-1; 8 nucleotides align to TRBD2. In germline, CDR1 is SGDLS, CDR2 YYNGEE. The J segment lost 2 bases and the V segment lost 1 base, leaving 5 bases of the junction unmatched. The CDR3 is 16 amino acids. CDR3 region: CASSVIGRAAYNEQFF. The CDR3 DNA reads TGTGCCAGCAGCGTAATCGGGAGGGCCGCCTACAATGAGCAGTTCTTC.

The genes are TRBV2 and TRBJ1-1; possibly TRBD1 for D (6 bases). V lost 7 bases and J lost 1, with 13 bases in between. Germline CDR1 and CDR2: SNHLY and FYNNEI. The CDR3 is 14 residues long. CDR3 sequence (DNA): TGTGCCAGCACATTTGGCAGGGGGAACACTGAAGCTTTCTTT. This gives the protein CASTFGRGNTEAFF.

In nucleotides, the CDR3 is TGTGCCAGCAGTTATGGCAGAAGCAATCAGCCCCAGCATTTT. This codes for CASSYGRSNQPQHF. The rearrangement uses TRBV6-5 and TRBJ1-5; D unclear. Germline V gene sequence: CDR1 MNHEY, CDR2 SVGAGI. The CDR3 loop spans 14 amino acids. V lost 3 bases to trimming and J lost 1 base, with 7 bases between them.

This clone appeared a single time. This chain connects TRBV13 to TRBJ2-3, with TRBD2 matching 8 bases. The CDR3 is 15 amino acids. Germline loops: CDR1 PRHDT, CDR2 FYEKMQ (reference sequence). Trimming removed 3 bases from V and 2 bases from J; junction bases left unmatched: 4. The CDR3 DNA sequence: TGTGCCAGCAGCTTCGGGGGGGACTTCACAGATACGCAGTATTTT. It yields the protein CASSFGGDFTDTQYF. Combining the CDR3 with reference TRBV13 and TRBJ2-3 gives the whole variable domain AAGVIQSPRHLIKEKRETATLKCYPIPRHDTVYWYQQGPGQDPQFLISFYEKMQSDKGSIPDRFSAQQFSDYHSELNMSSLELGDSALYFCASSFGGDFTDTQYFGPGTRLTVL.

This chain joins TRBV10-2 and TRBJ1-6; 7 bases are a match to TRBD1. Germline values: CDR1 WSHSY, CDR2 SAAADI. J was trimmed by 9 bases and V by 6 bases; bases with no gene match: 11. The CDR3 is 15 residues long. The CDR3 DNA reads as TGCGCCAGCAGAAGATCGACAGGGTCGGGTTCACCCCTCCACTTT. This encodes CASRRSTGSGSPLHF.

This rearrangement joins TRBV11-3 to TRBJ1-6; D gene uncertain. Germline lookup yields CDR1 SGHNT and CDR2 YENEEA. Trimming pared 0 bases from V and 9 bases from J, leaving 9 bases between. There are 14 residues in the CDR3. CDR3 nucleotides: TGTGCCAGCAGCTTAGAGGGAGGGAGTTCACCCCTCCACTTT. Amino acids: CASSLEGGSSPLHF.

This clone was seen once. This chain links TRBV5-6 with TRBJ2-4; 8 bases are shared with TRBD1. The J segment lost 7 bases and the V segment lost 4 bases, leaving 7 bases of the junction unmatched. The CDR3 length is 14 residues. Per germline, CDR1 SGHDT and CDR2 YYEEEE. The CDR3 nucleotides are TGTGCCAGCAGCCCCAGGACAGGGTGGAACATTCAGTACTTC. Translating gives CASSPRTGWNIQYF.